This TCR beta chain was obtained from a study of early T cells in non-severe SARS-CoV-2 infection. The germline V gene encodes CDR1 SGHAT and CDR2 FQNNGV. This CDR3 region has 16 residues. The junction had 14 bases not matched to a gene; V was cut back by 4 bases and J by 5 bases. TCRdb ran MiXCR on the 5' RACE reads and lists one entry per CDR3 protein. The top ten clones hold about 4.3% of a sample with some 63,000 distinct CDR3 sequences, under 15% of them seen once. Ten or more counts support this clonotype. The chain uses TRBV11-2 and TRBJ2-7; 7 bases agree with TRBD1. Input material: whole blood. This TCR was recovered from an adult who was a healthcare worker with PCR-confirmed SARS-CoV-2 infection or an uninfected control (not recorded which). This CDR3 reads CASSYPKDSQGDEQYF. The CDR3, as DNA: TGTGCCAGCAGCTACCCTAAGGACTCCCAGGGGGACGAGCAGTACTTC.